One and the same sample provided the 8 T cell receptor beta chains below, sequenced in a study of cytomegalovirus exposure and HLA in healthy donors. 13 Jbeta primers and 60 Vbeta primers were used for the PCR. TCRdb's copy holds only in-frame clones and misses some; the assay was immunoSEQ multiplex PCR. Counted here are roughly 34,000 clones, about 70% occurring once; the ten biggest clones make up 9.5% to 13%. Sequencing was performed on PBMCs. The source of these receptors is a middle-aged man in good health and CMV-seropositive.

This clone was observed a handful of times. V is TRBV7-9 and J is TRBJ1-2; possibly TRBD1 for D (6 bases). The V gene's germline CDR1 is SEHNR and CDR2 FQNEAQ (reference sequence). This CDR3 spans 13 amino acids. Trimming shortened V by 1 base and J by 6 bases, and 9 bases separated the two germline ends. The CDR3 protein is CASSLESGDGYTF. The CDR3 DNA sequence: TGTGCCAGCAGCTTAGAGTCAGGGGATGGCTACACCTTC.

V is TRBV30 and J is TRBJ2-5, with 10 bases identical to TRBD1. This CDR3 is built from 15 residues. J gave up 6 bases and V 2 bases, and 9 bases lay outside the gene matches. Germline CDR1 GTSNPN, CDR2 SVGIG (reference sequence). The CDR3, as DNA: TGTGCCTGGAGTAGGGAGGGACAGGGGAAACAGACCCAGTACTTC. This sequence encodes CAWSREGQGKQTQYF.

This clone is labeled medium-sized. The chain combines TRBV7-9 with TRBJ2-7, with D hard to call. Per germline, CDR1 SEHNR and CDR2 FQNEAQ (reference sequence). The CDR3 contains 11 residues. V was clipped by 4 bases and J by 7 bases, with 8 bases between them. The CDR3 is CASSSLGEQYF. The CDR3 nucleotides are TGTGCCAGCAGCTCCCTCGGTGAGCAGTACTTC.

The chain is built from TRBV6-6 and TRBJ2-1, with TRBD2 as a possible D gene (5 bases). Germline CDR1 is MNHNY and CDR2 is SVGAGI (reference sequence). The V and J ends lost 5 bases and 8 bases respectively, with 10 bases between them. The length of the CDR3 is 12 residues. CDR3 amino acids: CASSVVGDEQFF. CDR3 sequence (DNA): TGTGCCAGCAGTGTAGTCGGGGATGAGCAGTTCTTC.

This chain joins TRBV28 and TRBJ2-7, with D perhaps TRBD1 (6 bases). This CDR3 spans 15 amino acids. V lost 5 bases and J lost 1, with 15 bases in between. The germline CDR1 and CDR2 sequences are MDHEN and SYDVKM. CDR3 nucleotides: TGTGCCAGCAGTCCCCCAGGGGTCGGATCCTACGAGCAGTACTTC. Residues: CASSPPGVGSYEQYF. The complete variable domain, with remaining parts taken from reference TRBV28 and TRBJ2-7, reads DVKVTQSSRYLVKRTGEKVFLECVQDMDHENMFWYRQDPGLGLRLIYFSYDVKMKEKGDIPEGYSVSREKKERFSLILESASTNQTSMYLCASSPPGVGSYEQYFGPGTRLTVT.

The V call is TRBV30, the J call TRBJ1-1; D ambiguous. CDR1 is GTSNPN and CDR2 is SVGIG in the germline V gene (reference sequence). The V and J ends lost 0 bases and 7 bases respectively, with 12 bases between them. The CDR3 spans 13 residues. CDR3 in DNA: TGTGCCTGGAGTGTAAATATTCTAGTTGAAGCTTTCTTT. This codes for CAWSVNILVEAFF.

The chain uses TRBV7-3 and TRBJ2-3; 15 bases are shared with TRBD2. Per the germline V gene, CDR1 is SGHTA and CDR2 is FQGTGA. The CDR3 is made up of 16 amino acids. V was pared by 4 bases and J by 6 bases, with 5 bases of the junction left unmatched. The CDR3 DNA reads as TGTGCCAGCAGCTCGGGACTAGCGGGGGGCCTGGATACGCAGTATTTT. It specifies CASSSGLAGGLDTQYF.

CDR3 coding DNA: TGTGCCAGCAGGGCCTCTAGCAATCAGCCCCAGCATTTT. Translated, it gives CASRASSNQPQHF. The genes are TRBV6-5 and TRBJ1-5; D call uncertain. Germline V gene sequence: CDR1 MNHEY, CDR2 SVGAGI. The CDR3 covers 13 residues. Trimming shortened V by 6 bases and J by 0 bases, and 6 bases separated the two germline ends.